This T cell receptor beta chain derives from a study of blood T cell repertoires in COVID-19 (dated by TCRdb to about 2020). Study-level background: Samples covering the acute and convalescent phases of COVID-19 were provided by collaborators in the United States, Italy and Spain. The prospective study material was composed of cDNA or gDNA derived from T cells, B-cell-depleted T cells, or PBMCs. Subjects who had been exposed to COVID-19, were actively infected with it, or had recovered from it provided the deeply sampled blood TCRbeta repertoires that made up the dataset. The repertoires were made available in a free public database intended to serve as a resource for research on the immune response to SARS-CoV-2. Samples came from the ongoing ImmuneRACE study (first 160 participants) plus 1,254 subjects from 6 global collaborators. Nearly every sample came with metadata listing a de-identified subject ID, COVID-19 status, age in years and sex. Where available, HLA class I and class II types were taken from metadata supplied by the sample provider and were not determined by assay-based typing.

One collaborating source in Seattle enrolled patients during active infection and followed them longitudinally through the course of disease. The collaborating institutions used their own protocols to collect whole blood in K2EDTA tubes. For TCRbeta analysis, collaborator samples were shipped as frozen whole blood, as isolated PBMCs, or as DNA extracted from either sample type. TCRbeta CDR3 regions were amplified from genomic DNA using the immunoSEQ Assay, a bias-controlled multiplex PCR. The authors' pipeline ran thus. Within the assay, amplification of reference gene primers was used to estimate how many nucleated cells each sample contained. To quantify the absolute abundance of each unique TCRbeta CDR3 rearrangement, sequence reads were collapsed and filtered. For each sample, productive Simpson clonality was calculated as the square root of Simpson's diversity index over productive rearrangements. Imported from immuneACCESS, the table was reduced by TCRdb to in-frame sequences with V and J called. These copies leave out some clones; in studies compared against another copy, an unresolved V gene accounts for under half, and the cause of the remainder is not known. The D gene and trimming were derived from the DNA, and the V and J assignments and clone size from that table. For this sample there are approximately 200,000 clones; more than 75% appear just once. 15% to 20% of the sample lies in the top ten.

V gives up 0 bases and J gives up 0 bases, and the segment between their germline ends measures 16 bases. Including the terminal cysteine and phenylalanine, the CDR3 comprises 18 residues. The read is trimmed to its CDR3 DNA, 54 bases read in frame from base 1. Per the germline V gene (reference sequence), SGHNT is the CDR1 and YYREEE is the CDR2. What the research found in general, with its limitations: Clinical and demographic metadata were provided uncurated, with the amount varying by source and participant.

In regard to this clone: Its antigen is not yet known. It has no much larger one-base neighbor in the sample; base qualities were not kept.

The chain is assembled from TRBV5-4 and TRBJ2-1; the D gene is perhaps TRBD2, from 6 matching bases. The sequence derives from a person aged 70 to 85 with COVID-19, enrolled during active disease. Sequenced sample: peripheral blood. The CDR3 region has the sequence CASSLGRLATSSYNEQFF. The nucleotide sequence is TGTGCCAGCAGCTTGGGCCGCCTAGCGACGAGCTCCTACAATGAGCAGTTCTTC.